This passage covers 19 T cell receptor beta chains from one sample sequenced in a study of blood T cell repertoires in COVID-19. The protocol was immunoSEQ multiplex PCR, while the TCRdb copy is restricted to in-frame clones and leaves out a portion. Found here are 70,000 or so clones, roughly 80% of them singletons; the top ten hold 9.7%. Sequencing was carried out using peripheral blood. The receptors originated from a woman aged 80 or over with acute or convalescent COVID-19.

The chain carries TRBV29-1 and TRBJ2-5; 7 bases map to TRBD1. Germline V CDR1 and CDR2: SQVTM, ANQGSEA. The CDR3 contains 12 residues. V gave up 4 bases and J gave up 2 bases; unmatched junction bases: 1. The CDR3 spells CSVAGQQETQYF. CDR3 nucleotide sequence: TGCAGCGTTGCGGGACAGCAAGAGACCCAGTACTTC.

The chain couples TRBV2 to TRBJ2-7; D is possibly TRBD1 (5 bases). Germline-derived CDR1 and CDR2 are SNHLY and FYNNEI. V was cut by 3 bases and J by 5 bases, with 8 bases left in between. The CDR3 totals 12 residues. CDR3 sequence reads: CASSDQGNEQYF. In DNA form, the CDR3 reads TGTGCCAGCAGTGATCAGGGTAACGAGCAGTACTTC.

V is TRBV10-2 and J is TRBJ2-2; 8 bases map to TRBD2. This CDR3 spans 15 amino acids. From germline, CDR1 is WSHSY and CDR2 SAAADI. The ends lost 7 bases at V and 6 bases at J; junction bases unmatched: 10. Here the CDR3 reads CASTRGGGGSGELFF. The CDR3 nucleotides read TGCGCCAGCACCCGGGGGGGCGGGGGGTCCGGGGAGCTGTTTTTT.

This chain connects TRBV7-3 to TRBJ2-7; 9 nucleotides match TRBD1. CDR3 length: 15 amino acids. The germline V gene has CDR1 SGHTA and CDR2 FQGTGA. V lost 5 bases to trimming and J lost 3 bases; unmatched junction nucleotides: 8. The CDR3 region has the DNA TGTGCCAGCAGCCCAAACAGGGGGCTAGTCTACGAGCAGTACTTC. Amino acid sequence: CASSPNRGLVYEQYF.

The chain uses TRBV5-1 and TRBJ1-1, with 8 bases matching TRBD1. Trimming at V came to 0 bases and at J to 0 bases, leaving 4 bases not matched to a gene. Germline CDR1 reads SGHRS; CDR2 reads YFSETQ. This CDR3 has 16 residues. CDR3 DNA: TGCGCCAGCAGCTTGGACAGGACAGGGTTGAACACTGAAGCTTTCTTT. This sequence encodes CASSLDRTGLNTEAFF.

The CDR3 nucleotides are TGTGCCAGCAGCTTAGATTGGCGGGGGGGCCGCACCGGGGAGCTGTTTTTT. It codes for CASSLDWRGGRTGELFF. The genes are TRBV7-9 and TRBJ2-2; 9 bases agree with TRBD2. This CDR3 has 17 residues. Germline CDR1 reads SEHNR; CDR2 reads FQNEAQ (reference sequence). With V trimmed by 1 base and J by 4 bases, 7 bases remained unmatched.

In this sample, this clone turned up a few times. This chain's CDR3 is CASSLVRRGGAPYNEQFF. The CDR3 DNA reads as TGTGCCAGCAGCCTTGTACGTCGGGGGGGGGCCCCCTACAATGAGCAGTTCTTC. V usage is TRBV5-6 and J usage is TRBJ2-1; 8 nucleotides align to TRBD2. Trimming at V came to 4 bases and at J to 2 bases, leaving 14 bases not matched to a gene. CDR3 length: 18 residues. Germline V gives CDR1 SGHDT, CDR2 YYEEEE.

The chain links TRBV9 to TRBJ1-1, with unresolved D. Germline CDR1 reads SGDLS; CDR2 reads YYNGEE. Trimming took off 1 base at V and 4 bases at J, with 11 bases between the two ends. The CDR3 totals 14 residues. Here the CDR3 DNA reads TGTGCCAGCAGCGTAACGCCTCAGGCCACTGAAGCTTTCTTT. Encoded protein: CASSVTPQATEAFF.

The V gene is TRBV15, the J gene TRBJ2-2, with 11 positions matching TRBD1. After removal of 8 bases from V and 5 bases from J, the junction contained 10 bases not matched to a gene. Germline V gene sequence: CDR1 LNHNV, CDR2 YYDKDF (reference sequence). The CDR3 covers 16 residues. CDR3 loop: CATRYGQGASTGELFF. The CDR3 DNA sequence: TGTGCCACCCGTTACGGACAGGGGGCTTCAACCGGGGAGCTGTTTTTT. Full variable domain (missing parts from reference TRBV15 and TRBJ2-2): DAMVIQNPRYQVTQFGKPVTLSCSQTLNHNVMYWYQQKSSQAPKLLFHYYDKDFNNEADTPDNFQSRRPNTSFCFLDIRSPGLGDTAMYLCATRYGQGASTGELFFGEGSRLTVL.

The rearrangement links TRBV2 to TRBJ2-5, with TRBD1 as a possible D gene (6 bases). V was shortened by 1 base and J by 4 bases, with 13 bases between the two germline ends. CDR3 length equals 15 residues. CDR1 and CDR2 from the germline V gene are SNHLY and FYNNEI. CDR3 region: CASSEEEVRGETQYF. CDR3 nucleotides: TGTGCCAGCAGTGAAGAAGAAGTCAGGGGAGAGACCCAGTACTTC.

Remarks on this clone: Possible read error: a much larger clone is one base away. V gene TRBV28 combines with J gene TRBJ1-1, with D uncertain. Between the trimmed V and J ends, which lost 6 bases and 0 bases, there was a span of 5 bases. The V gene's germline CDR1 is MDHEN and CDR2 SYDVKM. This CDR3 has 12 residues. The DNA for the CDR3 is TGTGCCAGCAGCCCAGTGAACACTGAAGCTTTCTTT. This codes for CASSPVNTEAFF.

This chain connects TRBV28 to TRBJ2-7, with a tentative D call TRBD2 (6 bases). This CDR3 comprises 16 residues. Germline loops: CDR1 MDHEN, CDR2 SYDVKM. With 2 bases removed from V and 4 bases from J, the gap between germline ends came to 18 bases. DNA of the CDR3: TGTGCCAGCAGTTTAGAGGGTTGGCCAGGGAGGTACGAGCAGTACTTC. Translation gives CASSLEGWPGRYEQYF.

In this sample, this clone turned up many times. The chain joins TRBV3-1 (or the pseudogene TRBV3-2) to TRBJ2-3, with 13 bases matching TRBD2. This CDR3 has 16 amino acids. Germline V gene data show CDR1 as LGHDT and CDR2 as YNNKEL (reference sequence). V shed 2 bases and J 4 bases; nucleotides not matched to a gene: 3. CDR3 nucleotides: TGTGCCAGCAGCCAACGACTAGCGGGGGGTGCAGATACGCAGTATTTT. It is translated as CASSQRLAGGADTQYF.

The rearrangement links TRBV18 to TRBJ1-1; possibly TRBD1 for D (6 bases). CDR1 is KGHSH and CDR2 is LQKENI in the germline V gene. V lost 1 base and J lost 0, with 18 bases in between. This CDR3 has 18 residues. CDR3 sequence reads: CASSPRGEGGDMNTEAFF. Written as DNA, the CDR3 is TGTGCCAGCTCACCACGTGGGGAGGGGGGTGATATGAACACTGAAGCTTTCTTT.

DNA for the CDR3: TGTGCCAGCAGTGAATATTCCGGCAGGGTAGGATCACCCCTCCACTTT. It codes for CASSEYSGRVGSPLHF. J is TRBJ1-6 and V is TRBV25-1; TRBD1 is a possible D gene (5 bases). Deletions cut 0 bases from V and 10 bases from J, with 16 bases between. The CDR3 loop spans 16 amino acids. The germline gives CDR1 MGHDK, CDR2 SYGVNS.

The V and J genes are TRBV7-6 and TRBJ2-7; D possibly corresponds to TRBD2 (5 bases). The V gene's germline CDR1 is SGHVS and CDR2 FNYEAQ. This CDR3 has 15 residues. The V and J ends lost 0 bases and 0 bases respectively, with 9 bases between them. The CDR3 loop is CASSLAADYSYEQYF. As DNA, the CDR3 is TGTGCCAGCAGCTTAGCGGCAGACTACTCCTACGAGCAGTACTTC.

CDR3 bases: TGTGCCAGCTCAGACGGACAGCCCAACACCATATATTTT. The encoded protein is CASSDGQPNTIYF. The chain recombines TRBV18 with TRBJ1-3; a possible D gene is TRBD1 (6 bases). This CDR3 spans 13 amino acids. Germline assignment: CDR1 KGHSH and CDR2 LQKENI. The V end lost 5 bases, the J end lost 7 bases, and 12 bases lay between the germline ends. The entire variable domain, with the rest obtained from reference TRBV18 and TRBJ1-3, is as follows: NAGVMQNPRHLVRRRGQEARLRCSPMKGHSHVYWYRQLPEEGLKFMVYLQKENIIDESGMPKERFSAEFPKEGPSILRIQQVVRGDSAAYFCASSDGQPNTIYFGEGSWLTVV.

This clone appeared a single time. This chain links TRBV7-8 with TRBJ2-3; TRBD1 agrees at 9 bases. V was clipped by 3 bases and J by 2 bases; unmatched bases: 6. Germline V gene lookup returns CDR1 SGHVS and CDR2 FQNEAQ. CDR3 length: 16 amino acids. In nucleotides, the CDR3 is TGTGCCAGCAGCTTTGACAGGGGGTGGGTCACAGATACGCAGTATTTT. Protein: CASSFDRGWVTDTQYF.

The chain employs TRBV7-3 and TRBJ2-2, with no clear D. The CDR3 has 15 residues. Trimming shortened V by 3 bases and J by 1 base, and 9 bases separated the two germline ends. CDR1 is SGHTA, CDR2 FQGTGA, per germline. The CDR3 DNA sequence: TGTGCCAGCAGCTTTCTGCAGGTGAACACCGGGGAGCTGTTTTTT. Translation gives CASSFLQVNTGELFF.